One sample yielded the 2 T cell receptor beta chains listed below, sequenced in a study of blood T cell repertoires in COVID-19. Generated by immunoSEQ multiplex PCR, the TCRdb table keeps only in-frame clones and is missing some. The table has 400,000 to 550,000 clones, around 90% seen once. The material sequenced was PBMCs or T cells enriched from blood (not recorded which). These TCRs come from a woman in her late teens or twenties with acute COVID-19.

The chain employs TRBV5-1 and TRBJ2-2; D gene uncertain. The CDR3 runs 15 residues. The ends were cut back, 6 bases at V and 4 bases at J, with 16 bases in the middle. CDR1 SGHRS and CDR2 YFSETQ come from the germline V gene. The CDR3 DNA is TGCGCCAGCACCATTGGGCAGATTCTCACCGGGGAGCTGTTTTTT. Translating it yields CASTIGQILTGELFF.

A few counts support this clone. The chain recombines TRBV2 with TRBJ2-7; 10 nucleotides agree with TRBD2. Germline CDR1 SNHLY, CDR2 FYNNEI. Trimming at V came to 3 bases and at J to 3 bases, leaving 5 bases not matched to a gene. The CDR3 contains 15 residues. CDR3 in amino acids: CASSEVASGSYEQYF. The DNA for the CDR3 is TGTGCCAGCAGTGAGGTCGCTAGCGGGAGCTACGAGCAGTACTTC.